What follows is one T cell receptor beta chain and its context. What it recognizes is unknown. This sample stems from a study of radiotherapy plus CTLA-4 blockade in lung cancer. At the level of the study: Among enrolled patients, approximately 18% responded and roughly 31% achieved disease control.

Patients had chemo-refractory metastatic non-small-cell lung cancer and received focal radiation plus CTLA-4 blockade that used ipilimumab. Findings of the study overall: According to reports, early shifts in blood T cell clones, alongside interferon-beta, forecast response most accurately. Blood TCR clones of tumor origin expanded after radiotherapy plus ipilimumab.

TCRdb keeps only in-frame clones here, not all; method: immunoSEQ multiplex PCR. The sample contains 9,500 to 15,000 clones, around 84% of which appear only once. Source: peripheral blood, taken from a patient treated with radiotherapy plus ipilimumab. The receptor was derived from a human donor with non-small cell lung cancer that progressed on radiotherapy plus ipilimumab.

DNA for the CDR3: TGTGCCACCAGCACTCGCCTAGGGTCTGGGGCCAACGTCCTGACTTTC. Protein sequence: CATSTRLGSGANVLTF. The chain couples TRBV15 to TRBJ2-6; D call uncertain. The CDR3 sequence is 16 residues long. Germline V gene lookup returns CDR1 LNHNV and CDR2 YYDKDF (reference sequence). V was trimmed by 4 bases and J by 1 base, leaving 11 bases between them.